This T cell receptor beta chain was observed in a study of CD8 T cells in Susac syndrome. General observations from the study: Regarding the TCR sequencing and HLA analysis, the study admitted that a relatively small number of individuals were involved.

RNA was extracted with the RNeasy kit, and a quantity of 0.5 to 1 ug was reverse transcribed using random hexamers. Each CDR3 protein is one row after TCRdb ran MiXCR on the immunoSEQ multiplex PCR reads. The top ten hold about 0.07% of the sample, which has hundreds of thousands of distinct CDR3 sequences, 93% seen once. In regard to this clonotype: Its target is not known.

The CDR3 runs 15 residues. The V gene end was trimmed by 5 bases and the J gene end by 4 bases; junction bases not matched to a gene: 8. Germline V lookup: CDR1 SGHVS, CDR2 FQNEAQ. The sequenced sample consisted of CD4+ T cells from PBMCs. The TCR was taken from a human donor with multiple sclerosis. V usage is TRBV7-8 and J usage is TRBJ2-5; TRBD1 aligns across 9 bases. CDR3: CASSPRTGVRETQYF. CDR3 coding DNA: TGTGCCAGCAGCCCCCGGACAGGGGTGAGAGAGACCCAGTACTTC.